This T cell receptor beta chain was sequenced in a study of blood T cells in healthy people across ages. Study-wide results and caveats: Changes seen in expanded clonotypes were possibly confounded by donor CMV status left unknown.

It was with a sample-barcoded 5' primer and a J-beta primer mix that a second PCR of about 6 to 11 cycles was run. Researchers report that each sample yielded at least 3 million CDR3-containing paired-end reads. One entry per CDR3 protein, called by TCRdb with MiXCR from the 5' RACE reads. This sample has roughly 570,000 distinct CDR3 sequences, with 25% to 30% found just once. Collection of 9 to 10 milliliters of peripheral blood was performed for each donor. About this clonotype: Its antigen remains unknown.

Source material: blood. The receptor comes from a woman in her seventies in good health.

For the CDR3, the DNA is TGTGCCAGCAGCCAAGGAATCCCCAGGCAGGCTTTCTTT. The encoded protein is CASSQGIPRQAFF. The chain uses TRBV3-1 and TRBJ1-1; D not certain. Trimming pared 1 base from V and 11 bases from J, leaving 14 bases between. The CDR3 spans 13 residues. Germline assignment: CDR1 LGHDT and CDR2 YNNKEL (reference sequence).